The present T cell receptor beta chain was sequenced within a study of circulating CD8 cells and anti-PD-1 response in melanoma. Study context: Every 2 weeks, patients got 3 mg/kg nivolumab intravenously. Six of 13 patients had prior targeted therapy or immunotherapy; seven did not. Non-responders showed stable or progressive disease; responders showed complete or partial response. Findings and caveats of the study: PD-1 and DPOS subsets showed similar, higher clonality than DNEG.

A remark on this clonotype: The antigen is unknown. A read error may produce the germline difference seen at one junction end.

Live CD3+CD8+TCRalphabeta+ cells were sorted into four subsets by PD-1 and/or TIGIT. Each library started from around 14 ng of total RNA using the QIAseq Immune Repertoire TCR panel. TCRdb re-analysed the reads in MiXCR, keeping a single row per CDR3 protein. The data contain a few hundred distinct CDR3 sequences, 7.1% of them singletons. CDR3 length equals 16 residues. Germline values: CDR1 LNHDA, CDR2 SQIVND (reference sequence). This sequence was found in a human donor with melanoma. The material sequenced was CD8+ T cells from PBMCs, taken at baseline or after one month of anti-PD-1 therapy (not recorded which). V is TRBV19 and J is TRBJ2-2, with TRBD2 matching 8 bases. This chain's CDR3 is CAISPAGEMNAGELFF. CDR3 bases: TGTGCCATTAGTCCAGCGGGGGAGATGAATGCCGGGGAGCTGTTTTTT.